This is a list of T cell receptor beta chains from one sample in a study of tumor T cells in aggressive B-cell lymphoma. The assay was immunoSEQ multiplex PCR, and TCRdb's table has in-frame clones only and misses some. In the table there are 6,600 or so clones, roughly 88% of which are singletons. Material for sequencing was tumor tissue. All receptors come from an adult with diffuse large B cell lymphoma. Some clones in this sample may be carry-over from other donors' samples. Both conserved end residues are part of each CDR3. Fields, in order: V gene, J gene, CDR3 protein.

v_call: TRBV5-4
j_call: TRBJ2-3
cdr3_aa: CASSWIGTSGPGYSTDTQYF

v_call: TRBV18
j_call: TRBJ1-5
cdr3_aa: CASSPGVGNQPQHF

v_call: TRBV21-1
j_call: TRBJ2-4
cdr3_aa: CARDSGSSKNIQYF

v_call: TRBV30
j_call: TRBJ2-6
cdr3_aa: CAWSVPDRGRFSGANVLTF

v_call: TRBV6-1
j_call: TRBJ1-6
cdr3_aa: CASRSGRGHYSPLHF

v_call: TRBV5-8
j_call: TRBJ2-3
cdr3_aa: CASGQGIGTDTQYF

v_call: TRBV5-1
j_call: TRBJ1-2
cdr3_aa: CASSADSNYGYTF

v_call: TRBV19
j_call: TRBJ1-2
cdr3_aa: CASRGQTYGYTF

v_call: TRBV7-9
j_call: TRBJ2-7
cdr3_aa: CASSFGLAGVYEQYF

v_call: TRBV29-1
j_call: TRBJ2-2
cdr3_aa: CSVEGYTGELFF

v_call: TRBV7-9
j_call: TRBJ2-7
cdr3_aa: CASGLQSYEQYF

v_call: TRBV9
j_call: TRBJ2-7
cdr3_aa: CASSVGAGSSYEQYF

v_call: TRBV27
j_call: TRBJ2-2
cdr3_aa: CASKPGLAGGPVTGELFF

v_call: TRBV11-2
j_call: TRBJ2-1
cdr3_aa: CASSLLAGGSYNEQFF

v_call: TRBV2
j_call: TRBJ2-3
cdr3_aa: CASGPWGGSDMQYF

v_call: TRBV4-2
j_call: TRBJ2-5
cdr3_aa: CASSPGGSGETQYF

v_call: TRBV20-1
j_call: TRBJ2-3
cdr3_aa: CGARGTDTQYF

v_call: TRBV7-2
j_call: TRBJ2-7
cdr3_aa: CASSLELGVYEQYF

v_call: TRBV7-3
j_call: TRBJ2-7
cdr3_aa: CASSLANSYEQYF

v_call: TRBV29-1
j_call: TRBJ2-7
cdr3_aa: CSVVTSGISTGEQYF

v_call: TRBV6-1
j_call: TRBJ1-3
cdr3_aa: CASSEEGIYGNTIYF

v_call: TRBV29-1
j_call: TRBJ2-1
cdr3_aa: CSVGALGYNEQFF

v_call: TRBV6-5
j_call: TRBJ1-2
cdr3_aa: CASSLTGEVSGYTF

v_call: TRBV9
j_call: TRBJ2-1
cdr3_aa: CASSGRQGTIYNEQFF

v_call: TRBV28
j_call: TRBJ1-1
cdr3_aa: CASSLPQGATEAFF

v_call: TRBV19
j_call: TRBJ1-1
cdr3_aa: CASSISGNEAFF

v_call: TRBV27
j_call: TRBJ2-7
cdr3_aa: CASRIYPTGLHEQYF

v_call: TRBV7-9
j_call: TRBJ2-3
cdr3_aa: CASSLGDRGRGDTQYF

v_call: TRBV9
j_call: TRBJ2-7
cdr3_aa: CASSPWGGYEQYF

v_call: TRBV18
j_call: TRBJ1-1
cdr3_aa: CASSHVRTSRGAMNTEAFF

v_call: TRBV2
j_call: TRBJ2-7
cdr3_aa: CASSGSVAGYVDEQYF

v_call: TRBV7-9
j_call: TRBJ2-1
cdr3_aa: CASSFLAGGPAEQFF

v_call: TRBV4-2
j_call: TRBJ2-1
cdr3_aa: CASSQDPPSGGPIEQFF

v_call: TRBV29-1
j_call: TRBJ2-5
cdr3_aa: CSVGRGLKETQYF

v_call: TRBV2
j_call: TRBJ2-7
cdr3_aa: CASSVAGAYEQYF

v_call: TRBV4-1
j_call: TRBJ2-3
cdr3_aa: CASSQGPARGGAPDTQYF

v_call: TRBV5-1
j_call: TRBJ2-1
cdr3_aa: CASSLGWDFSSYNEQFF

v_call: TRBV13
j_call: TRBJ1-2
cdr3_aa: CASSPRDSYGYTF

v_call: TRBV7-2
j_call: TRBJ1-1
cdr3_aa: CASSFFRGANTEAFF

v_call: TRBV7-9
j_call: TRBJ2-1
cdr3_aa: CAGSPGGPSYNEQFF